This entry lists 19 T cell receptor beta chains sequenced from one sample in a study of regulatory T cells in long-lasting Graves disease. Time point denoted: newly diagnosed GD, antithyroid drugs for less than 3 months. The TCR library was prepared using RNA isolated from PBMCs. CDR3 regions were amplified by Arm-PCR using iRepertoire HTBI primers to build TCR beta libraries. One entry per CDR3 protein, called by TCRdb with MiXCR from the multiplex PCR reads. The repertoire consists of 680,000 or so distinct CDR3 sequences, with roughly 15% occurring once and the leading ten covering around 18%. The same data also went into a second study, on T cells in Graves' hyperthyroidism and ophthalmopathy.

The starting material was peripheral blood mononuclear cells (PBMCs), obtained at new diagnosis, from a patient treated with antithyroid drugs. The source is a woman younger than 45 with Graves disease.

This clonotype was seen ten or more times. This chain uses TRBV6-1 with TRBJ2-7; TRBD2 aligns across 7 bases. Germline-derived CDR1 and CDR2 are MNHNS and SASEGT. The junction had 14 bases not matched to a gene; V was cut back by 5 bases and J by 7 bases. The CDR3 contains 15 residues. CDR3 bases: TGTGCCAGCAGTCACAACGCGGGAGTGTCTTGGGAGCAGTACTTC. Protein product: CASSHNAGVSWEQYF.

This clonotype was recorded many times. This chain uses TRBV10-3 with TRBJ1-5; TRBD1 matches at 8 bases. The CDR3 has 15 amino acids. In germline, CDR1 is ENHRY, CDR2 SYGVKD. J gave up 2 bases and V 7 bases, and 7 bases lay outside the gene matches. Written as DNA, the CDR3 is TGTGCCATCATCGAGGACAGGGATGGCAATCAGCCCCAGCATTTT. This codes for CAIIEDRDGNQPQHF.

This clonotype has at least ten counts. The chain has TRBV28 and TRBJ2-7, with D unclear. Trimming removed 3 bases from V and 2 bases from J, with 14 bases in between. Germline V gene sequence: CDR1 MDHEN, CDR2 SYDVKM. The CDR3 extends over 15 amino acids. In DNA form, the CDR3 reads TGTGCCAGCAGTTTCGCCGACCCCTTAACCTACGAGCAGTACTTC. Its translation: CASSFADPLTYEQYF.

This clonotype was counted at least ten times. The chain employs TRBV6-5 and TRBJ1-4, with D perhaps TRBD1 (6 bases). The CDR3 has 18 amino acids. Germline V gene sequence: CDR1 MNHEY, CDR2 SVGAGI. V shed 2 bases and J shed 5 bases, with 21 bases lying between them. The CDR3 here is CASSYEGRVRGPNEKLFF. CDR3 in DNA: TGTGCCAGCAGTTACGAGGGTAGGGTTCGGGGGCCGAATGAAAAACTGTTTTTT.

This clonotype was seen a handful of times. The J gene is TRBJ1-4, the V gene TRBV6-1; 7 bases line up with TRBD1. The ends lost 10 bases at V and 7 bases at J; junction bases unmatched: 15. Germline V gene data show CDR1 as MNHNS and CDR2 as SASEGT. The CDR3 spans 15 residues. CDR3 in amino acids: CATKSTGTDREKLFF. The CDR3 nucleotides read TGTGCCACCAAGTCGACCGGGACAGACCGTGAAAAACTGTTTTTT.

This clonotype showed up just a few times. The gene calls are TRBV9 and TRBJ1-3, with a weak D call TRBD1 (5 bases). V lost 4 bases and J lost 5, with 28 bases in between. CDR1 is SGDLS, CDR2 YYNGEE, per germline. This CDR3 comprises 19 residues. For the CDR3, the DNA is TGTGCCAGCAGCTCGACGGGCGGGACCCCCGGCAAACCAAGAAACACCATATATTTT. This encodes CASSSTGGTPGKPRNTIYF. The entire variable domain, with the rest obtained from reference TRBV9 and TRBJ1-3, is as follows: DSGVTQTPKHLITATGQRVTLRCSPRSGDLSVYWYQQSLDQGLQFLIQYYNGEERAKGNILERFSAQQFPDLHSELNLSSLELGDSALYFCASSSTGGTPGKPRNTIYFGEGSWLTVV.

This clonotype was found a few times. This sequence joins TRBV6-1 and TRBJ1-5, with no clear D. There are 15 residues in the CDR3. Germline lookup yields CDR1 MNHNS and CDR2 SASEGT. The V end was cut by 6 bases, the J end by 0 bases, with 12 bases between. The CDR3 DNA sequence: TGTGCCAGCAGAAAATTACAGATTAGCAATCAGCCCCAGCATTTT. Amino acids: CASRKLQISNQPQHF.

This clonotype was counted many times. J is TRBJ2-1 and V is TRBV11-1; possibly TRBD2 for D (6 bases). The CDR3 is 14 amino acids. From germline, CDR1 is SGHAT and CDR2 FQDESV (reference sequence). V gave up 5 bases and J gave up 6 bases, with 14 bases separating them. The chain's CDR3 is CASSAPQTSNEQFF. CDR3 bases: TGTGCCAGCAGCGCCCCACAGACTAGCAATGAGCAGTTCTTC.

This clonotype was found a few times. V and J are TRBV18 and TRBJ1-2; tentatively, D is TRBD1 (5 bases). This CDR3 has 16 amino acids. V lost 2 bases to trimming and J lost 5 bases, with 18 bases between them. The germline CDR1 and CDR2 sequences are KGHSH and LQKENI. CDR3 coding DNA: TGTGCCAGCTCACCATCCCAGGGAGGAATAGGGTATGGCTACACCTTC. Residues: CASSPSQGGIGYGYTF.

This chain connects TRBV7-2 to TRBJ1-2; no clear D. The CDR3 covers 15 residues. The V gene's germline CDR1 is SGHTA and CDR2 FQGNSA. Trimming removed 3 bases at V and 1 base at J, with 12 bases between. The CDR3 loop is CASSFQSSSNYGYTF. The DNA for the CDR3 is TGTGCCAGCAGCTTCCAATCCTCCAGTAACTATGGCTACACCTTC.

The sample holds many counts of this clonotype. The gene calls are TRBV5-1 and TRBJ1-2; TRBD1 agrees at 8 bases. Looked up from germline, CDR1 is SGHRS and CDR2 is YFSETQ. This CDR3 is built from 15 residues. Germline trimming cut 5 bases from V and 0 bases from J; bases unmatched to any gene: 6. The chain's CDR3 is CASRMDRVANYGYTF. The CDR3 bases are TGCGCCAGCAGGATGGACAGGGTAGCTAACTATGGCTACACCTTC.

The rearrangement links TRBV19 to TRBJ2-7; D gene ambiguous. The germline V gene encodes CDR1 LNHDA and CDR2 SQIVND (reference sequence). V lost 5 bases and J lost 9, with 11 bases in between. This CDR3 has 11 residues. The CDR3 here is CASSQGEVQYF. CDR3 nucleotide sequence: TGTGCCAGTAGTCAAGGTGAAGTGCAGTACTTC.

Comments on this clonotype: A read error may be the cause here, since a much bigger clone is one base away. V usage is TRBV5-1 and J usage is TRBJ2-7, with 12 bases aligning to TRBD2. The CDR3 is 16 residues long. CDR1 is SGHRS and CDR2 is YFSETQ in the germline V gene. The CDR3 is CASSLVLAGGHDEQCF. The CDR3, as DNA: TGCGCCAGCAGCTTGGTTCTAGCGGGAGGGCATGACGAGCAGTGCTTC.

This clonotype was detected ten times or more. V is TRBV12-3 or TRBV12-4 and J is TRBJ2-2; D call uncertain. The ends were cut back, 3 bases at V and 6 bases at J, with 8 bases in the middle. There are 13 residues in the CDR3. The CDR3 loop reads CASSFSRSGELFF. CDR3 DNA sequence: TGTGCCAGCAGTTTTAGCAGATCCGGGGAGCTGTTTTTT.

The V gene is TRBV6-2 or TRBV6-3, the J gene TRBJ2-5; D possibly matches TRBD1 or TRBD2 (5 bases each). Germline CDR1 and CDR2: MNHEY and SVGEGT. CDR3 length equals 15 residues. V was clipped by 5 bases and J by 1 base, with 14 bases between them. The CDR3 sequence: CASSDLAGTQETQYF. DNA for the CDR3: TGTGCCAGCAGTGACCTCGCCGGGACCCAAGAGACCCAGTACTTC.

J is TRBJ2-1 and V is TRBV29-1; D is unresolved. The V gene's germline CDR1 is SQVTM and CDR2 ANQGSEA. This CDR3 comprises 12 residues. Trimming removed 5 bases from V and 10 bases from J, with 15 bases in between. This CDR3 is CSVHWVPAEQFF. The CDR3 DNA reads as TGCAGCGTTCACTGGGTACCGGCGGAGCAGTTCTTC.

This clonotype appeared many times. The rearrangement joins TRBV28 to TRBJ1-5; D is ambiguous. The CDR3 extends over 12 amino acids. Germline loops: CDR1 MDHEN, CDR2 SYDVKM. The V and J ends lost 5 bases and 1 base respectively, with 3 bases between them. Written as DNA, the CDR3 is TGTGCCAGCAGTCGAAGCAATCAGCCCCAGCATTTT. Its protein is CASSRSNQPQHF.

This clonotype was found many times. One end of the junction is discordant with germline, which a read error may explain. CDR3 in amino acids: CASSLGVAPTF. The CDR3 DNA follows: TGTGCCAGCAGCTTAGGGGTAGCGCCGACCTTT. J is TRBJ1-1 and V is TRBV11-2; D call uncertain. CDR1 is SGHAT, CDR2 FQNNGV, per germline. The CDR3 is 11 residues long.

The J gene is TRBJ1-1, the V gene TRBV15; unclear D gene. From germline, CDR1 is LNHNV and CDR2 YYDKDF (reference sequence). Trimming left V 0 bases short and J 5 bases short, with 10 bases between. The CDR3 sequence is 14 residues long. CDR3 protein: CATSRDMMGTEAFF. The CDR3 DNA sequence: TGTGCCACCAGCAGAGATATGATGGGGACTGAAGCTTTCTTT.